The sequence of this T cell receptor (beta chain) was determined in a study of blood T cells in healthy people across ages (dated by TCRdb to between 2015 and 2016). For the wider study: Template switching captured roughly one uniquely barcoded TCR beta cDNA molecule per two T cells in model experiments. The study measured age-related changes in TCR beta repertoire diversity using deep sequencing normalized with unique cDNA molecular identifiers. Four age groups were formed from the donors: young (average approximately 15 years), middle-aged (just under 40), aged (62) and long-lived (approximately 78). For two donors (one aged 18 to 29 and one aged 80 or older), the study analyzed two additional independent replicas of 1 million unique cDNA reads from the same blood draw.

In the germline V gene, CDR1 corresponds to KGHDR and CDR2 to SFDVKD. Trimming accounts for 4 bases at V and 1 base at J, while the number of junction bases matched to no gene is 7. Including cysteine and phenylalanine, the CDR3 has 16 amino acids. The sequence is cut down to CDR3 DNA, 48 bases in frame from base 1. Systemically healthy Caucasian individuals from Russia, approximately 39 in total and aged about 6 to 100 years, were included as donors. Ten milliliters of peripheral blood were drawn from each donor into EDTA-treated Vacutainer tubes. Ficoll-Paque density-gradient centrifugation was used to isolate PBMCs, with at least 7 million per sample. Trizol reagent was used to extract total RNA from the PBMCs, yielding at least 5.5 micrograms per sample. Naive CD45RAhigh/CD27high T cell percentages were measured by flow cytometry on a PBMC aliquot from every donor. The library was generated by 5' RACE. The instrument given in TCRdb is Illumina HiSeq 2500. A second PCR of roughly 7 to 11 cycles was run with a J-beta primer mix and a sample-barcoded 5' primer. Each TCR beta cDNA molecule received a unique molecular identifier from a template-switch 5' adaptor carrying 12 random nucleotides. Each sample yielded at least 3 million CDR3-containing paired-end reads. All of the RNA was converted into first-strand cDNA using the Mint cDNA synthesis kit, with a TRBC-specific oligonucleotide serving as the primer. All cDNA was treated with uracil-DNA glycosylase and then went through a first 18-cycle PCR with the universal primers M1SS and BC2_uni_R. In the authors' own workflow: Normalization of each sample was performed by random selection of 1 million high-quality reads, each carrying a distinct molecular identifier. Instead of being binned into consensus sequences, reads with shared molecular identifiers were discarded. CDR3 identification, clonotype clustering and error correction used MiTCR with a Q25 quality threshold and the strictest error-elimination algorithm. A nonparametric unseen species model with Euler transformation was used to estimate lower-bound total TCR beta diversity. Using fastp trimming at Q25 and MiXCR clonotype assembly, TCRdb reanalyzed the public sequencing data and kept in-frame beta chains. Rows with a matching CDR3 protein are joined into one entry that keeps the most common DNA and genes. The V and J calls follow TCRdb's processing rather than the paper's. The sample yields about 780,000 distinct CDR3 sequences; around 25% were counted once. The top ten clonotypes cover less than 3.5% of the sample.

To note about this clonotype: Its antigen specificity is not known. Qualities for individual bases were not recorded, and no much larger clone is one base off.

Broader findings and caveats from the paper: The CMV infection status of donors was not known, potentially confounding age-related changes in expanded clonotypes. A strong correlation was found between observed TCR beta diversity and the percentage of naive T cells measured by flow cytometry. Estimates of total diversity based on one million sequenced T cells were regarded as lower bounds and as underestimates. Since profiling was done on bulk unsorted PBMCs, naive and antigen-experienced compartments could not be conclusively compared. Compared with the aged group, the long-lived group had more naive CD4+ T cells, fewer expanded clones and increased TCR diversity, a pattern suggesting age selection. Observed TCR beta diversity per million T cells fell roughly linearly with age, and a significant reduction was already apparent by age around 36.

This sample also appeared in a second study, on T cells of mothers and their children. The second paper states: Nine systemically healthy Caucasian individuals served as donors, namely three mothers together with their six children. cDNA synthesis used all of the extracted RNA, with approximately 1.6 ug of RNA in each 15 ul reaction. In the second PCR, the M1S primer added sample barcodes and 2-4 random nucleotides. Each mother yielded over 8.5 million TCR beta CDR3 reads and each child roughly 3 million reads. Thymic selection similarly shapes TCR recombination output in related and unrelated pairs, with minor effect from inherited differences. Normalized repertoire overlap in related mother-child pairs was always slightly higher than in unrelated mother-child pairs, but the difference was never significant. Persistent microchimeric T cell clones were not detected, at a sensitivity of approximately 100 clones per million clonotypes. Deep NGS was used in the study to compare the TCR beta repertoires of mothers and children and to look for features that separate related mother-child pairs from unrelated individuals. The mean age was 40 +/- 4 years for the mothers and approximately 11 +/- 4 years for the children. After adapter ligation with NEBNext reagents, the libraries were sequenced on Illumina HiSeq 2000 with 100+100 nt paired-end reads. To avoid cross-contamination, the mother libraries and the child libraries were prepared a month apart and sequenced in separate runs. For each donor, somewhere between 500,000 and 2,000,000 distinct TCR beta clonotypes were identified. Naive TCR beta clonotypes were estimated from low-frequency clonotypes matched to each donor's FACS-determined naive share, without sorting.

The specimen sequenced was blood. The receptor's source is a boy between 10 and 17 years old in good health. Rearrangement joined TRBV24-1 to TRBJ2-5; 8 central bases correspond to TRBD2. CDR3 protein: CATSDPRGGSQETQYF. In nucleotide form, the sequence is TGTGCCACCAGTGACCCCCGCGGGGGGTCCCAAGAGACCCAGTACTTC.